This T cell receptor beta chain was sequenced in a study of tumor-infiltrating lymphocytes in primary liver carcinoma. Study conclusions and caveats: Less overlap was seen in tumor-adjacent and tumor-blood pairs than in tumor region pairs. Blood had a significantly lower top-250-clone fraction than tumors did (p = 0.039).

Worth noting for this clonotype: The antigen remains unidentified.

Using a constant-region primer together with ProtoScript II reverse transcriptase, TCR beta cDNA was made from around 500 ng of total RNA. Modified slightly, ARM-PCR produced TCR beta libraries over three nested multiplex PCR rounds. Forward primers for TRBV1-TRBV30 and a C-beta reverse primer served the first two PCR rounds, at about 10 cycles each. TCRdb processed the multiplex PCR reads anew with MiXCR; each CDR3 protein has one entry. The repertoire includes roughly 86,000 distinct CDR3 sequences, 68% of them detected once, and about 27% sits in the top ten. Co-extracting RNA and DNA was done with roughly 17-32 mg of unsorted bulk tissue as input. Patients' primary liver carcinoma was surgically resected. The CDR3 loop spans 15 amino acids. The germline V gene has CDR1 SGHNT and CDR2 YYREEE (reference sequence). V lost 7 bases to trimming and J lost 9 bases; unmatched junction nucleotides: 13.

The chain employs TRBV5-4 and TRBJ1-6, with TRBD1 matching over 7 bases. The sample comprised tumor-adjacent normal liver tissue. The source of this sequence is a man aged 35-49 years with primary liver carcinoma and hepatitis B virus infection. CDR3 sequence: CASGSDRALGSPLHF. The CDR3 DNA follows: TGTGCCAGCGGCTCAGACAGGGCCCTTGGTTCACCCCTCCACTTT. Supplemented by reference TRBV5-4 and TRBJ1-6, the full variable domain reads ETGVTQSPTHLIKTRGQQVTLRCSSQSGHNTVSWYQQALGQGPQFIFQYYREEENGRGNFPPRFSGLQFPNYSSELNVNALELDDSALYLCASGSDRALGSPLHFGNGTRLTVT.